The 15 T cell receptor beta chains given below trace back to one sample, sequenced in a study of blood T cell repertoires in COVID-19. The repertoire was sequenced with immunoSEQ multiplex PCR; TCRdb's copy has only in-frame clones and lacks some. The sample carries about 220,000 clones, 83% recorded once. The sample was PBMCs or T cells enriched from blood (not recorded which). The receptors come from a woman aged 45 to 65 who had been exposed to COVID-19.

CDR3 sequence: CASSASGTSGSYEQYF. CDR3 DNA sequence: TGTGCCAGCAGCGCCTCCGGGACTAGCGGCTCCTACGAGCAGTACTTC. This sequence joins TRBV3-1 (or the pseudogene TRBV3-2) and TRBJ2-7, with TRBD2 matching 11 bases. The CDR3 has 16 residues. CDR1 and CDR2 (germline): LGHDT, YNNKEL (reference sequence). V was clipped by 5 bases and J by 0 bases; unmatched bases: 6.

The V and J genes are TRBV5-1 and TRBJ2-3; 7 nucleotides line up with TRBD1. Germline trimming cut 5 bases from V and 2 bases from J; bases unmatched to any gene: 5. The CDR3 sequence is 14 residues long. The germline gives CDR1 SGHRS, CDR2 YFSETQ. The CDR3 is CASSWTGATDTQYF. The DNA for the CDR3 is TGCGCCAGCAGTTGGACAGGAGCCACAGATACGCAGTATTTT.

The CDR3 protein is CASSPKETQYF. In DNA, the CDR3 is TGTGCCAGCAGCCCCAAAGAGACCCAGTACTTC. The gene calls are TRBV13 and TRBJ2-5; D remains unclear. Deletions cut 5 bases from V and 3 bases from J, with 4 bases between. This CDR3 is 11 amino acids long. From germline, CDR1 is PRHDT and CDR2 FYEKMQ (reference sequence).

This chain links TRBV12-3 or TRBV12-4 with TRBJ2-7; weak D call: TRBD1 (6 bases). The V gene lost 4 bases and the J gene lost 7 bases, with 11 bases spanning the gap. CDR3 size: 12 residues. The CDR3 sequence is CASSSQRGEQYF. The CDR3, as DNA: TGTGCCAGCAGTTCTCAGAGGGGGGAGCAGTACTTC.

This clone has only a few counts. The CDR3 loop is CASSNGGTQYF. The CDR3 bases are TGTGCCAGTAGTAACGGGGGGACCCAGTACTTC. The J gene is TRBJ2-5, the V gene TRBV19; perhaps TRBD2 as D (6 bases). Trimming shortened V by 4 bases and J by 7 bases, and 7 bases separated the two germline ends. The CDR3 covers 11 residues. Germline V gene lookup returns CDR1 LNHDA and CDR2 SQIVND (reference sequence).

CDR3 region: CASSIASIRTDTQYF. The CDR3, as DNA: TGTGCCAGTAGTATAGCGTCGATACGGACAGATACGCAGTATTTT. The rearrangement uses TRBV19 and TRBJ2-3; D is unclear. V was pared by 1 base and J by 3 bases, with 11 bases between. This CDR3 region has 15 residues. Germline V gives CDR1 LNHDA, CDR2 SQIVND (reference sequence). The variable domain in full, completed from reference TRBV19 and TRBJ2-3, reads DGGITQSPKYLFRKEGQNVTLSCEQNLNHDAMYWYRQDPGQGLRLIYYSQIVNDFQKGDIAEGYSVSREKKESFPLTVTSAQKNPTAFYLCASSIASIRTDTQYFGPGTRLTVL.

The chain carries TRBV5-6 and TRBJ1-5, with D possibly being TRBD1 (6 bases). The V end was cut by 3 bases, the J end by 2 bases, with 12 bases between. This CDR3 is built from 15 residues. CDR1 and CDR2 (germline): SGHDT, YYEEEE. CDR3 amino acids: CASSSTGLGNQPQHF. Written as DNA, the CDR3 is TGTGCCAGCAGCTCAACAGGGCTTGGCAATCAGCCCCAGCATTTT.

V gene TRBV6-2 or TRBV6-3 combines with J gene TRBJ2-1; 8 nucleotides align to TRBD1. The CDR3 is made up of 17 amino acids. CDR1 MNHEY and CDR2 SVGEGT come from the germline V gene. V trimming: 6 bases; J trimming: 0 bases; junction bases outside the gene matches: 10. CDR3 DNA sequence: TGTGCCAGCAGCCAGAGGACAGGGCCCCTCTCCTACAATGAGCAGTTCTTC. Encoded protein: CASSQRTGPLSYNEQFF.

CDR3 DNA: TGTGCCAGCAGCTTTCGCGGACTAGCGGGGTCAGATACGCAGTATTTT. Translated, it gives CASSFRGLAGSDTQYF. The V call is TRBV7-8, the J call TRBJ2-3; 12 nucleotides line up with TRBD2. This CDR3 spans 16 amino acids. Germline V lookup: CDR1 SGHVS, CDR2 FQNEAQ. Unmatched junction bases numbered 5, after V lost 3 bases and J lost 4 bases. The full variable domain, rest sourced from reference TRBV7-8 and TRBJ2-3, is GAGVSQSPRYKVAKRGQDVALRCDPISGHVSLFWYQQALGQGPEFLTYFQNEAQLDKSGLPSDRFFAERPEGSVSTLKIQRTQQEDSAVYLCASSFRGLAGSDTQYFGPGTRLTVL.

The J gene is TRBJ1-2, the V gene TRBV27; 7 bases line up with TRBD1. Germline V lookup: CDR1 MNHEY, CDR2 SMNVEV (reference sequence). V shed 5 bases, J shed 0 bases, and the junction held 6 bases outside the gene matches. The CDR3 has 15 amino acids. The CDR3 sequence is CASSSRGSPNYGYTF. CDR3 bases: TGTGCCAGCAGTAGCAGGGGGTCTCCTAACTATGGCTACACCTTC.

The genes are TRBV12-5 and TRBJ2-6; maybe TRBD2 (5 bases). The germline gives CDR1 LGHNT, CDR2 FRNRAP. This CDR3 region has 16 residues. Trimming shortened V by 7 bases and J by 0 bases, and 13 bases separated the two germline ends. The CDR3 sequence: CASARVEGSGANVLTF. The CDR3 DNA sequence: TGTGCTAGTGCTCGGGTCGAGGGCTCTGGGGCCAACGTCCTGACTTTC.

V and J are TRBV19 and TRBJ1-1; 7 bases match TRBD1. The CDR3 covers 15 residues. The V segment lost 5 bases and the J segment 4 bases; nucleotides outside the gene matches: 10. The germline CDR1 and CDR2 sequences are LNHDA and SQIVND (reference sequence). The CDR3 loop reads CASSLQGGATTEAFF. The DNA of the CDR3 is TGTGCCAGTAGTTTACAAGGGGGCGCGACCACTGAAGCTTTCTTT.

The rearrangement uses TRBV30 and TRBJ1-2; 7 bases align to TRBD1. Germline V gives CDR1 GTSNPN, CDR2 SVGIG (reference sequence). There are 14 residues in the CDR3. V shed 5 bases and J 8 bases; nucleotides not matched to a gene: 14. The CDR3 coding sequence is TGTGCCTGGGGTCCGGGACAGAGGATGAGGGGCTACACCTTC. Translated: CAWGPGQRMRGYTF.

CDR3: CASDTGGLYGYTF. The CDR3 DNA is TGTGCCAGCGATACAGGGGGCCTCTATGGCTACACCTTC. The chain carries TRBV19 and TRBJ1-2, with 9 bases lining up with TRBD1. After removal of 9 bases from V and 4 bases from J, the junction contained 6 bases not matched to a gene. The CDR3 runs to 13 residues. CDR1 is LNHDA, CDR2 SQIVND, per germline (reference sequence).

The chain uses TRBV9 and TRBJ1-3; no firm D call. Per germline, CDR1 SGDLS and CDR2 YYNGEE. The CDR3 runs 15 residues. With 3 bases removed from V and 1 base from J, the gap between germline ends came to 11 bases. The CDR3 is CASSATPISGNTIYF. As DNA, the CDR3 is TGTGCCAGCAGCGCCACACCCATATCTGGAAACACCATATATTTT.